This T cell receptor (beta chain) was recorded in a study of siplizumab effects on memory and regulatory T cells. Study information: Paired mixed lymphocyte reaction conditions consisted of siplizumab at roughly 1 ug/mL or no drug. Findings and caveats of the study: Significantly reduced by siplizumab was the cumulative frequency of alloreactive sequences, namely those traceable to unstimulated CD4+ memory cells. Left unconfirmed was the suppressive function of proliferating Tregs from siplizumab cultures.

Between the trimmed V and J ends, which lost 2 bases and 0 bases, there was a span of 10 bases. This CDR3 is built from 15 residues. Germline V gene data show CDR1 as SGHNT and CDR2 as YENEEA. Assay used: immunoSEQ multiplex PCR; TCRdb lists only in-frame clones, some missing. The data show 9,500 to 10,000 clones, about 40% seen once. A few counts support this clone. Its antigen is undetermined. A 37°C coculture lasting less than 7 days was applied to the mixed lymphocyte reaction cells. The origin of this receptor is a human donor in good health; the cells came from an allogeneic mixed lymphocyte reaction. This chain joins TRBV11-3 and TRBJ1-1, with TRBD1 as a possible D gene (6 bases). Material for sequencing was CFSE-low (dividing) CD4+ T cells sorted from an allogeneic mixed lymphocyte reaction. The CDR3 DNA reads TGTGCCAGCAGCTTATATCAGGGGATGAACACTGAAGCTTTCTTT. Translated: CASSLYQGMNTEAFF.